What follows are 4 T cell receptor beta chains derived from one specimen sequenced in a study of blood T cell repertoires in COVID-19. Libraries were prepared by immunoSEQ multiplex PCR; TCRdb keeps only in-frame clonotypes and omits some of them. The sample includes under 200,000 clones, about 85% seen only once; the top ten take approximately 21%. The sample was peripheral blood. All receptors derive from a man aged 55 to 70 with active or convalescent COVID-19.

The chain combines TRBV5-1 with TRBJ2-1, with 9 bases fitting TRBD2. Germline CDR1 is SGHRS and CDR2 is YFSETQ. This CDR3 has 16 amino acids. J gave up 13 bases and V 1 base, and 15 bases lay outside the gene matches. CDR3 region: CASSLSRGGADPAQFF. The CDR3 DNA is TGCGCCAGCAGCTTGTCGCGCGGGGGGGCCGATCCGGCCCAGTTCTTC.

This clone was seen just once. CDR3 coding DNA: TGTGCCAGCAGCCATTTGGGGCTTAGGGACACCGGGGAGCTGTTTTTT. It encodes CASSHLGLRDTGELFF. The rearrangement joins TRBV14 to TRBJ2-2, with a possible D match to TRBD1 (5 bases). V lost 3 bases to trimming and J lost 3 bases, with 14 bases between them. The CDR3 totals 16 residues. Per the germline V gene, CDR1 is SGHDN and CDR2 is FVKESK.

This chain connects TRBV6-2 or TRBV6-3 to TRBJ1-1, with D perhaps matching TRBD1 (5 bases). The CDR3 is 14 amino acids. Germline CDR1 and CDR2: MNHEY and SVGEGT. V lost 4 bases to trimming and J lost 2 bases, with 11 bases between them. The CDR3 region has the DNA TGTGCCAGCAGTTCCCGGACAAGTAACACTGAAGCTTTCTTT. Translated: CASSSRTSNTEAFF.

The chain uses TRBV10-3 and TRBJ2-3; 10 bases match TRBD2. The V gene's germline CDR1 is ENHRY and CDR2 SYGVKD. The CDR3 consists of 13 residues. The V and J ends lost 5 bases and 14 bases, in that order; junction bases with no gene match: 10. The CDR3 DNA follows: TGTGCCATCAGTTCCGGGACTAGCGCAACCTGGTATTTT. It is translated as CAISSGTSATWYF.